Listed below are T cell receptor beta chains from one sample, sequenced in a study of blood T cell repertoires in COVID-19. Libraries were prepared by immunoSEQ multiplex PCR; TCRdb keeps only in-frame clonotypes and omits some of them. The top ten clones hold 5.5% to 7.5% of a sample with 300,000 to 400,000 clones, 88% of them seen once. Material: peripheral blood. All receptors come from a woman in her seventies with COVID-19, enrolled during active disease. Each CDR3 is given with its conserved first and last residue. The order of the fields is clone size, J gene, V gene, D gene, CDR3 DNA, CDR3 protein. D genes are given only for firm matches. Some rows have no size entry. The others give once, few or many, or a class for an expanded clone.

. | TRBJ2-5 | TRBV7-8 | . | TGTGCCAGCAGCTTAGCCCGAGAGACCCAGTACTTC | CASSLARETQYF
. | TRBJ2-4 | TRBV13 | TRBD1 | TGTGCCAGCAGCACCCGGACAGGGGCGACCAAAAACATTCAGTACTTC | CASSTRTGATKNIQYF
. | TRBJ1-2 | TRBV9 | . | TGTGCCAGCAGCGTCCGTCCCGGGTTAAACTATGGCTACACCTTC | CASSVRPGLNYGYTF
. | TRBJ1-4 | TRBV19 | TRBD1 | TGTGCCAGTAGTATTGTGGGACAGGGACGGGAAAAACTGTTTTTT | CASSIVGQGREKLFF
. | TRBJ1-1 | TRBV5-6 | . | TGTGCCAGCAGCCTTGGTAGGGGGTCTGAAGCTTTCTTT | CASSLGRGSEAFF
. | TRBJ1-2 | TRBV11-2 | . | TGTGCCAGCAGCTTAGGAACAGGGAAAAACTATGGCTACACCTTC | CASSLGTGKNYGYTF
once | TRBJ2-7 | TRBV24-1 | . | TGTGCCACCAGTGACTCCGAGACTGCGACGTCCGAGCAGTACTTC | CATSDSETATSEQYF
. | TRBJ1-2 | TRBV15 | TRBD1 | TGTGCCACCAGCAGAGGCAGGGGGGAACACTATGGCTACACCTTC | CATSRGRGEHYGYTF
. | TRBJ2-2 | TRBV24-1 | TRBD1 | TGTGCCACCAGTGATTGGGACAGGGGACGGACCGGGGAGCTGTTTTTT | CATSDWDRGRTGELFF
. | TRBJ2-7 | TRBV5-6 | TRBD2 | TGTGCCAGCAGCCGGGGGGGCGGCGAGCAGTACTTC | CASSRGGGEQYF
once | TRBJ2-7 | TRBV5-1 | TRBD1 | TGCGCCAGCAGGGACAGGGATCAGGACGAGCAGTACTTC | CASRDRDQDEQYF
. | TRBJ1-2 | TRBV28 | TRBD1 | TGTGCCAGCAGTACACCTCGGACAGGGGGCAGCTATGGCTACACCTTC | CASSTPRTGGSYGYTF
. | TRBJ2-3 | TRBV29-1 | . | TGCAGCGTTGGCGGGGGCACTAGCACAGATACGCAGTATTTT | CSVGGGTSTDTQYF
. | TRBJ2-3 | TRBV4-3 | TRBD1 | TGCGCCAGCAGCTTATCGGGACAGTACACAGATACGCAGTATTTT | CASSLSGQYTDTQYF
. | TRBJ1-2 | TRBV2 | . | TGTGCCAGCAGTGAAGCTACAGATGGCTACACCTTC | CASSEATDGYTF
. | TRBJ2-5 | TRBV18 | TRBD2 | TGTGCCAGCTCACCGTTTAGCGGGGGGCTTCAAGAGACCCAGTACTTC | CASSPFSGGLQETQYF
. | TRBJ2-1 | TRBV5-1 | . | TGCGCCAGCAGCTTGGCCCCGGGGAGCTCCTACAATGAGCAGTTCTTC | CASSLAPGSSYNEQFF
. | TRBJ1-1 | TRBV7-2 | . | TGTGCCAGCAGCTTGTCGAAAGTAAGCGAACCGGAAGCTTTCTTT | CASSLSKVSEPEAFF
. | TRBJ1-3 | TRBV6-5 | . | TGTGCCAGCAGTTTGACTTACGGGTTTATTGGAAACACCATATATTTT | CASSLTYGFIGNTIYF
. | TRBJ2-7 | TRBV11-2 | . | TGTGCCAGCAGCTTAGACAGGGTGTCAGGGCAGTACTTC | CASSLDRVSGQYF
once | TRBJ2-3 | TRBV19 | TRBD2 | TGTGCCAGTAGTAAACCTAGCGGAAGCACAGATACGCAGTATTTT | CASSKPSGSTDTQYF
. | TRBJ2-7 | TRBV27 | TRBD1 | TGTGCCAGCAGTAGGACAGGGAGCTCCTACGAGCAGTACTTC | CASSRTGSSYEQYF
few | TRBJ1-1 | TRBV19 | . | TGTGCCAGTAGGCCCGACAGATCACAAGCTTTCTTT | CASRPDRSQAFF
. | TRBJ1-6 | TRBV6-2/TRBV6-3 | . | TGTGCCAGCAGCTCCGGACTCTCCCTCCACTTT | CASSSGLSLHF
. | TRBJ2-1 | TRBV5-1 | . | TGCGCCAGCGCCCGAGAGGAGGGGTCCTACAATGAGCAGTTCTTC | CASAREEGSYNEQFF
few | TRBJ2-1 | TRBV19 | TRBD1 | TGTGCCAGTAGGAGACAGGGGGCGCCTACTACATACAATGAGCAGTTCTTC | CASRRQGAPTTYNEQFF
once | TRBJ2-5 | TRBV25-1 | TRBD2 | TGTGCCAGCAGTGAGGGTTCGGGGCAGGGAGGGGAGACCCAGTACTTC | CASSEGSGQGGETQYF
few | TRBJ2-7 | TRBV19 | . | TGTGCCAGTAGCGACACAGGGATAGGGAGCTACGAGCAGTACTTC | CASSDTGIGSYEQYF
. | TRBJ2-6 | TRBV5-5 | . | TGTGCCAGCAGCCGGACCTCAGGGGACGCTGGGGCCAACGTCCTGACTTTC | CASSRTSGDAGANVLTF
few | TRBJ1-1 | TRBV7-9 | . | TGTGCCAGCAGCCGACAGGACGTAACGAACACTGAAGCTTTCTTT | CASSRQDVTNTEAFF
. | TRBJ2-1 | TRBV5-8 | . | TGTGCCGCGGACAGAGAGCAGTTCTTC | CAADREQFF
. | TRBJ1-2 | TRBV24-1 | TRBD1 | TGTGCCACCAGTGATTCCCAGGGGGAGCGCTATGGCTACACCTTC | CATSDSQGERYGYTF
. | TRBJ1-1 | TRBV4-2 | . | TGTGCCAGCAGCCAAGATAGAGAGGGTGTAGCTTTCTTT | CASSQDREGVAFF
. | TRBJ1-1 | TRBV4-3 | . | TGCGCCAGCAGCCAAGTAGGTCAGGTCGGCACTGAAGCTTTCTTT | CASSQVGQVGTEAFF
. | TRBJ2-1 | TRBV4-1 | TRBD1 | TGCGCCAGCAGCCAAGAGGACAGGAAAATTAATGAGCAGTTCTTC | CASSQEDRKINEQFF
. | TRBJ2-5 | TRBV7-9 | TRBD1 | TGTGCCAGCAGCTTAGGGGACAGGGGTAGCGGGGAGACCCAGTACTTC | CASSLGDRGSGETQYF
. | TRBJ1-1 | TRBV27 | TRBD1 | TGTGCCAGCCAACCAGGGGGGTTTAACACTGAAGCTTTCTTT | CASQPGGFNTEAFF
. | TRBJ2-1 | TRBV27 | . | TGTGCCAGCAGTGCCGGGATAGAGCAGTTCTTC | CASSAGIEQFF
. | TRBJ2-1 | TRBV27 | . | TGTGCCAGCAGTTTAAGTCCAGACGAGACATTCCTATACAATGAGCAGTTCTTC | CASSLSPDETFLYNEQFF
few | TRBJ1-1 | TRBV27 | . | TGTGCCAGCAGTGCGAGACTTAACACTGAAGCTTTCTTT | CASSARLNTEAFF
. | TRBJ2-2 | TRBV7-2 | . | TGTGCCAGCAGCCAAGGGACATACACCGGGGAGCTGTTTTTT | CASSQGTYTGELFF
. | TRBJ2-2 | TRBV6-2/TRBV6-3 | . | TGTGCCAGCAGTTACTCGAACGGGTGGAGCACCGGGGAGCTGTTTTTT | CASSYSNGWSTGELFF
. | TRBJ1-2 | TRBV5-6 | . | TGTGCCAGCAGCTTGGTCCCCGCGCACCTTGGCTACACCTTC | CASSLVPAHLGYTF
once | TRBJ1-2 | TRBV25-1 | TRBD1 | TGTGCCAGCAGTGATCTAGGGGGCAACTATGGCTACACCTTC | CASSDLGGNYGYTF
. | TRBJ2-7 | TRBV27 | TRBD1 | TGTGCCAGCAGTGAAGGGACAGGTACCTACGAGCAGTACTTC | CASSEGTGTYEQYF
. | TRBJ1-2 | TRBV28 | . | TGTGCCAGCATGACGACAGACTATGGCTACACCTTC | CASMTTDYGYTF
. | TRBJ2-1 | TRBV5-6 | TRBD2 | TGTGCCAGCAGCCGCACCCTAGCGGGGGGGAATGAGCAGTTCTTC | CASSRTLAGGNEQFF
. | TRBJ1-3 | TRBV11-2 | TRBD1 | TGTGCCAGCAGCTGGACAGGTCTTGGAAACACCATATATTTT | CASSWTGLGNTIYF
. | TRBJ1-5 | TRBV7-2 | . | TGTGCCAGCAGCTCCCCAGGGGTCCCCCAGCATTTT | CASSSPGVPQHF
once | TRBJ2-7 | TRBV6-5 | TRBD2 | TGTGCCAGCAGTTACGGGAGCGGGGTTCGATACTTC | CASSYGSGVRYF
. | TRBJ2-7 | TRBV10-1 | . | TGCGCCAGCAGTTCCGGAGGGGCGCGGGAGCAGTACTTC | CASSSGGAREQYF
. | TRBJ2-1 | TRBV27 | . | TGTGCCAGCGGAAAACCGGGACTCTACAATGAGCAGTTCTTC | CASGKPGLYNEQFF
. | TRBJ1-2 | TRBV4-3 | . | TGCGCCAGCAGCCCGGGGGGCTTGAACTATGGCTACACCTTC | CASSPGGLNYGYTF
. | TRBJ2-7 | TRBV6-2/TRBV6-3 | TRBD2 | TGTGCCAGCAGTTACTCGCGGGGGGTGTACGAGCAGTACTTC | CASSYSRGVYEQYF
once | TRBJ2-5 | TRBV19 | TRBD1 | TGTGCCAGTAGTCGCCGGGACAGGGCAGAGACCCAGTACTTC | CASSRRDRAETQYF